This T cell receptor beta chain is from a study of blood T cell repertoires in COVID-19. The V segment lost 4 bases and the J segment 7 bases; nucleotides outside the gene matches: 6. The CDR3 spans 15 residues. Germline CDR1 SGDLS, CDR2 YYNGEE. This clone was picked up a small number of times. Enrolled through a virtual design, the participants were between roughly 18 and 90 years of age and came from about two dozen US areas. Each participant's cohort was designated according to participant-reported clinical history. The recovered donors of Cohort 3 showed two negative PCRs, clearance, or symptom resolution. In the original workflow: Using reference gene primer amplification, nucleated cell counts were estimated. The method was immunoSEQ multiplex PCR; TCRdb's version includes in-frame clones alone and lacks a portion of them. V, J and clone size are those of that table, while D and trimming were read from the DNA. The sample holds 200,000 to 250,000 clones, 87% seen once.

The specimen sequenced was PBMCs or T cells enriched from blood (not recorded which). The chain links TRBV9 to TRBJ1-6; TRBD1 agrees at 9 bases. The receptor's source is a young man who had recovered from COVID-19. The CDR3 region has the DNA TGTGCCAGCAGCCCACAGGGGGCCAGCAATTCACCCCTCCACTTT. Encoded protein: CASSPQGASNSPLHF.